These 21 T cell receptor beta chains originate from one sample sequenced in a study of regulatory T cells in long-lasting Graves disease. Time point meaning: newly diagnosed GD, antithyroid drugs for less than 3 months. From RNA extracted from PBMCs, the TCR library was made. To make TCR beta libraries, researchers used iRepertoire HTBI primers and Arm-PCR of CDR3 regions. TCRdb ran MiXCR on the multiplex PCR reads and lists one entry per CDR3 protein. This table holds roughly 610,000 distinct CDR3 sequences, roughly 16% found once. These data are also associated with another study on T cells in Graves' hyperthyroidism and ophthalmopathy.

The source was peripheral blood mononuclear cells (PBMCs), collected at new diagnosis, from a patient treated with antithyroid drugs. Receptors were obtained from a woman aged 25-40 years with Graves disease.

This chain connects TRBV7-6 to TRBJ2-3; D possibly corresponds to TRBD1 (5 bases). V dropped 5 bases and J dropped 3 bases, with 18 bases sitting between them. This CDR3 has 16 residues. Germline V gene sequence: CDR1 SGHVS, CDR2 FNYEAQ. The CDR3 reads CASSPPRAGKTDTQYF. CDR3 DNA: TGTGCCAGCAGCCCTCCCCGGGCAGGGAAAACAGATACGCAGTATTTT.

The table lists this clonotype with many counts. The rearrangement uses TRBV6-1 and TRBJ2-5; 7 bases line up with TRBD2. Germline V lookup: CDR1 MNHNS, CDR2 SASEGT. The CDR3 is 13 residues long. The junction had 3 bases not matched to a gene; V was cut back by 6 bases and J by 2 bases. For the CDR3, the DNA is TGTGCCAGCAGAAAAGCGGGGCAAGAGACCCAGTACTTC. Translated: CASRKAGQETQYF.

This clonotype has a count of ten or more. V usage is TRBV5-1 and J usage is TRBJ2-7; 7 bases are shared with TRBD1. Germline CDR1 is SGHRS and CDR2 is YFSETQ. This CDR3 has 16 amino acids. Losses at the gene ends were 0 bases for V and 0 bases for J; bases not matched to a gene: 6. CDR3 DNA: TGCGCCAGCAGCTTGGCCCCAGGGGGAAACTCCTACGAGCAGTACTTC. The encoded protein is CASSLAPGGNSYEQYF.

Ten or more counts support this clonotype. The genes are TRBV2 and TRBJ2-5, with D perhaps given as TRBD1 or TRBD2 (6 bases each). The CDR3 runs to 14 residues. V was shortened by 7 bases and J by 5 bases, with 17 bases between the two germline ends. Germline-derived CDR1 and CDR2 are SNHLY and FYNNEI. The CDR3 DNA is TGTGCCAGCAATGGCCGTACAGGGAGGGAGACCCAGTACTTC. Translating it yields CASNGRTGRETQYF.

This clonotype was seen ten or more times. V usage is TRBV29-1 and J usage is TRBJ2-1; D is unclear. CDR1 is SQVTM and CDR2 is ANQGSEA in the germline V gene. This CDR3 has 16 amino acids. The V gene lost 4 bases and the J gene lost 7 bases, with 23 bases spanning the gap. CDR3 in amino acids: CSVGSGVGVLKNEQFF. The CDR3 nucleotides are TGCAGCGTTGGAAGTGGCGTCGGAGTGCTGAAAAATGAGCAGTTCTTC.

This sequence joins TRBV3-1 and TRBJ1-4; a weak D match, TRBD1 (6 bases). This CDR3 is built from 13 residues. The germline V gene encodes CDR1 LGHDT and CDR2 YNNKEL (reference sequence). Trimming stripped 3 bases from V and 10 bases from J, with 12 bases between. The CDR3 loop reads CASSHLDSLKLFF. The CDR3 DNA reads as TGTGCCAGCAGCCATTTGGACAGCCTAAAACTGTTTTTT.

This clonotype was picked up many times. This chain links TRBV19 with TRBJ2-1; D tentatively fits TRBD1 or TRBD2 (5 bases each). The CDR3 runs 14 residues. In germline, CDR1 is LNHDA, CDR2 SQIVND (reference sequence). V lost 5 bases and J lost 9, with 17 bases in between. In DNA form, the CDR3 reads TGTGCCAGTAGTTCGGGACCGCCAGGAGGTGAGCAGTTCTTC. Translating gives CASSSGPPGGEQFF.

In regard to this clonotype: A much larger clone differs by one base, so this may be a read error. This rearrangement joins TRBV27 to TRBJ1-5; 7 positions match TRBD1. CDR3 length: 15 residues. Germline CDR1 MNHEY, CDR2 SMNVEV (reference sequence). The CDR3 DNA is TGTGTCAGCAGTTTACTGGGACAGAGCAATCAGCCCCAGCATTTT. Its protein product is CVSSLLGQSNQPQHF.

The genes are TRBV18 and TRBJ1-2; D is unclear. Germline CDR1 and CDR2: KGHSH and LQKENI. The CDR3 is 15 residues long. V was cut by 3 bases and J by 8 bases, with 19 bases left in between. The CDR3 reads CASSPLGSPHGGYTF. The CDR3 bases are TGTGCCAGCTCACCCCTCGGGAGTCCCCACGGCGGCTACACCTTC.

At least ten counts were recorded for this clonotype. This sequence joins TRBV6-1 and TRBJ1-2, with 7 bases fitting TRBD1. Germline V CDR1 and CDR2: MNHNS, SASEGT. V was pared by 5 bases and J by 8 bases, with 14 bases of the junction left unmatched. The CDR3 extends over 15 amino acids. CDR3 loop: CASSPRQGEREGYTF. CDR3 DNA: TGTGCCAGCAGTCCTAGACAGGGCGAGAGGGAAGGCTACACCTTC.

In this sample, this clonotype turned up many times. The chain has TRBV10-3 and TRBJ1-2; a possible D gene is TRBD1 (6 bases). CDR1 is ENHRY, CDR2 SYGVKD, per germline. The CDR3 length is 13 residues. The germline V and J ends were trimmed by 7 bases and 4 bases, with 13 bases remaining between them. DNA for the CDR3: TGTGCCATCACCGGCGGACAGACCTATGGCTACACCTTC. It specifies CAITGGQTYGYTF.

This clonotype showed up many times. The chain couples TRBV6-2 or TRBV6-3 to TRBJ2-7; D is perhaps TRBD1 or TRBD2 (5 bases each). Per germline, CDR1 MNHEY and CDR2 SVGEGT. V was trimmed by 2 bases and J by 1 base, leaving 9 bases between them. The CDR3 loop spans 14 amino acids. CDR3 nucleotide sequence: TGTGCCAGCAGTTACACGGGACCGTCCTACGAGCAGTACTTC. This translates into CASSYTGPSYEQYF.

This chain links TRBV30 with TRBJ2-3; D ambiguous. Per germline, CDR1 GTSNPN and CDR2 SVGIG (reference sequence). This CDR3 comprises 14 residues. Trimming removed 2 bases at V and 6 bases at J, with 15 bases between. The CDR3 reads CAWSRALGGDTQYF. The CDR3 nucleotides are TGTGCCTGGAGTAGGGCCTTAGGTGGGGATACGCAGTATTTT.

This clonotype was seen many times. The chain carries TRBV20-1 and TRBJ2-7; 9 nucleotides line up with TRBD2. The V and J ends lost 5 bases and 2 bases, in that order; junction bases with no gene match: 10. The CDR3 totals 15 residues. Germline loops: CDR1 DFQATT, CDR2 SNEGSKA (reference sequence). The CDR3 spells CSARPPGTSPYEQYF. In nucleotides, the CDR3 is TGCAGTGCTCGCCCTCCCGGGACTAGCCCCTACGAGCAGTACTTC.

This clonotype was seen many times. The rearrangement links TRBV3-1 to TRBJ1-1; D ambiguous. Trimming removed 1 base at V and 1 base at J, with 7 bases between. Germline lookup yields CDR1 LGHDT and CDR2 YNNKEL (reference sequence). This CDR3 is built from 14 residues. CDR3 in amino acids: CASSQGVSNTEAFF. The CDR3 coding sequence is TGTGCCAGCAGCCAAGGAGTGTCGAACACTGAAGCTTTCTTT.

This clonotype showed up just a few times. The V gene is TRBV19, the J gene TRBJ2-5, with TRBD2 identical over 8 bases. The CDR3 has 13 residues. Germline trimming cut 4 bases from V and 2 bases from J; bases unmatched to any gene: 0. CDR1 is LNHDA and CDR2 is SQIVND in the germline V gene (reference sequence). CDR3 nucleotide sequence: TGTGCCAGTAGTACTAGCGGGCAAGAGACCCAGTACTTC. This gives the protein CASSTSGQETQYF.

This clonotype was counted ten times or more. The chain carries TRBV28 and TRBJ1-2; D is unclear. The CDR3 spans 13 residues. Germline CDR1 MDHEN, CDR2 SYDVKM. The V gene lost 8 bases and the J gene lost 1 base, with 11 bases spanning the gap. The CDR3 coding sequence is TGTGCCAGCGGAAATGACATTAACTATGGCTACACCTTC. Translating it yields CASGNDINYGYTF.

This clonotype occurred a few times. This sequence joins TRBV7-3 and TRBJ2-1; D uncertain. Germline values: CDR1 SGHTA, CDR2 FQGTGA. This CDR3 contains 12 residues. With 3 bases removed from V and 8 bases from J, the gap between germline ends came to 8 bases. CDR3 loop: CASSLDGHEQFF. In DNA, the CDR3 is TGTGCCAGCAGCTTGGACGGCCATGAGCAGTTCTTC.

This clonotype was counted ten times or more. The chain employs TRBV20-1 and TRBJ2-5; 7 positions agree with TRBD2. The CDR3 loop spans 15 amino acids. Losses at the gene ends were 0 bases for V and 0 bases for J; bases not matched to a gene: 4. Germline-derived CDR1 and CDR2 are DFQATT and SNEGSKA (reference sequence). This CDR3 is CSARDGRENQETQYF. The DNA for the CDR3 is TGCAGTGCTAGAGATGGGCGGGAGAACCAAGAGACCCAGTACTTC.

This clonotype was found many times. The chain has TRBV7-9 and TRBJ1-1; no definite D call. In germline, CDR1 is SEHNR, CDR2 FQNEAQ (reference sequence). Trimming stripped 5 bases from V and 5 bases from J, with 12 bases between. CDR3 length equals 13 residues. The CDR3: CASSPKTTTEAFF. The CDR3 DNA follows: TGTGCCAGCAGCCCGAAGACAACTACTGAAGCTTTCTTT.

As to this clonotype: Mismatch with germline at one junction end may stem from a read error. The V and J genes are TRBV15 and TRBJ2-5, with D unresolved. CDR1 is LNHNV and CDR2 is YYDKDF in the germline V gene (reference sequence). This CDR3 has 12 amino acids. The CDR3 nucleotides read TGTGCCACCAGCAGAGTGGGCGAGACCCAGCACTTC. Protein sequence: CATSRVGETQHF.